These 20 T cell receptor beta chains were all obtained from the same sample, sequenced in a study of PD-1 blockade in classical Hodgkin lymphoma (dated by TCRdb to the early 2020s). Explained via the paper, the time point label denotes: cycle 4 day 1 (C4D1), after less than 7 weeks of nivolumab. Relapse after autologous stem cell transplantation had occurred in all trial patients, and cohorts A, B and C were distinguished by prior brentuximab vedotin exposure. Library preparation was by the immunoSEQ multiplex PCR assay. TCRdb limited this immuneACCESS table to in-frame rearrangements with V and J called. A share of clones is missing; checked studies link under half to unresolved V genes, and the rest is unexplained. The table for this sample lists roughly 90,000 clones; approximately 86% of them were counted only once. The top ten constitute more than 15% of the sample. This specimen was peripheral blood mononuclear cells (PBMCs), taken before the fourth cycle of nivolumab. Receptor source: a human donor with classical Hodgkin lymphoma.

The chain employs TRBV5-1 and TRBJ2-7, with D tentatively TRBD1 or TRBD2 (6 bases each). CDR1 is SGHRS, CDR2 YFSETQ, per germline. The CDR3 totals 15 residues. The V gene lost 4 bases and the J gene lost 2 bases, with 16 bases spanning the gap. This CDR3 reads CASSPRGGGTYEQYF. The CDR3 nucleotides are TGCGCCAGCAGCCCACGCGGAGGGGGTACCTACGAGCAGTACTTC.

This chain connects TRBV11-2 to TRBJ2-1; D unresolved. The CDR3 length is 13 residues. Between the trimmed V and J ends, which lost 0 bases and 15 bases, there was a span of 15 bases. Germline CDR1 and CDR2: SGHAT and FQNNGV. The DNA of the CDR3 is TGTGCCAGCAGCTTAGAACCAGCTCAGGCCGCGTTCTTC. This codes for CASSLEPAQAAFF.

CDR3 residues: CSASPGGPGSQETQYF. CDR3 DNA sequence: TGCAGCGCATCCCCGGGGGGCCCTGGGAGCCAAGAGACCCAGTACTTC. The J gene is TRBJ2-5, the V gene TRBV29-1, with D perhaps TRBD2 (7 bases). CDR1 and CDR2 (germline): SQVTM, ANQGSEA. With 7 bases removed from V and 1 base from J, the gap between germline ends came to 22 bases. CDR3 length: 16 amino acids.

CDR3 sequence (DNA): TGTGCCAGCAGCGTAGCTCTGACTCCCCCCCGCGACAATGAGCAGTTCTTC. Residues: CASSVALTPPRDNEQFF. The chain has TRBV9 and TRBJ2-1; D is uncertain. V lost 0 bases and J 5 bases, leaving 18 bases between the germline ends. This CDR3 contains 17 residues. Germline V gives CDR1 SGDLS, CDR2 YYNGEE.

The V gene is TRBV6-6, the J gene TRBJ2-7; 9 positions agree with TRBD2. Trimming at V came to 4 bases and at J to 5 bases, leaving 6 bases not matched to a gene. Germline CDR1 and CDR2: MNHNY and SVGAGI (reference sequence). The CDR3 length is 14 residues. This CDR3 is CASSLAGDVDEQYF. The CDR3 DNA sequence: TGTGCCAGCAGTTTAGCGGGAGATGTAGACGAGCAGTACTTC.

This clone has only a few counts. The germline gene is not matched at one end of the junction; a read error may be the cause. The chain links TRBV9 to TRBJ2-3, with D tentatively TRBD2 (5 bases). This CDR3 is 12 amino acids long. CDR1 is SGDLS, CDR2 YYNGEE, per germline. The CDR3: CASSGVDWLTHF. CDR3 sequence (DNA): TGTGCCAGCAGCGGAGTGGACTGGCTAACTCATTTT.

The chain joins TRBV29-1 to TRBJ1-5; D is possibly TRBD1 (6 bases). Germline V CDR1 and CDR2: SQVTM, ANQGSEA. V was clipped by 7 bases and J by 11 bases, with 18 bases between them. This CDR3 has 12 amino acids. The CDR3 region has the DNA TGCAGCGGGGGGGCAGGGGAGGGGGCCCAGCATTTT. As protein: CSGGAGEGAQHF.

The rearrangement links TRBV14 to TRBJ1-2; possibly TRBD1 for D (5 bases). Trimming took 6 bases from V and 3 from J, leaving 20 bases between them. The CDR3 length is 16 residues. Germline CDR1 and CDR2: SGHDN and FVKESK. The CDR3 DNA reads TGTGCCAGCAGTCGGGACTGGGGGTCGGGCGACTATGGCTACACCTTC. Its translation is CASSRDWGSGDYGYTF.

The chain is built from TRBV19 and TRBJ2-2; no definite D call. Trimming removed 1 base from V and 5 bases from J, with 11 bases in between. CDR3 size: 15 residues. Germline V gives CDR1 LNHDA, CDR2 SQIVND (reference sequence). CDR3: CASSIVPGWTGELFF. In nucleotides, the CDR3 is TGTGCCAGTAGTATAGTACCGGGTTGGACCGGGGAGCTGTTTTTT.

The CDR3 loop is CASSTLGGDTQYF. The CDR3 DNA reads TGTGCCAGCAGCACTCTCGGGGGGGATACGCAGTATTTT. The V gene is TRBV5-4, the J gene TRBJ2-3; 7 bases match TRBD2. V dropped 4 bases and J dropped 6; count of bases not matched to a gene: 5. This CDR3 is built from 13 residues. Germline loops: CDR1 SGHNT, CDR2 YYREEE (reference sequence).

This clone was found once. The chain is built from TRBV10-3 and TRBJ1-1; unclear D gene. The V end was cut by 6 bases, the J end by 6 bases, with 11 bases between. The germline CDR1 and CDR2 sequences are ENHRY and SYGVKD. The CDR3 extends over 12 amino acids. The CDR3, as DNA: TGTGCCATCAGCCCATATGAGTCTGAAGCTTTCTTT. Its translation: CAISPYESEAFF.

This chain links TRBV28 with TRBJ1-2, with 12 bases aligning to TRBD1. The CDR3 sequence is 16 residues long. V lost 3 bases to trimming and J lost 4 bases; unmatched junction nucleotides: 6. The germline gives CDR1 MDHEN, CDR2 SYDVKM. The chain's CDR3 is CASSFVGTGGIYGYTF. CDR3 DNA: TGTGCCAGCAGTTTCGTCGGGACAGGGGGCATCTATGGCTACACCTTC.

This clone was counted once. CDR3 amino acids: CASSLIAGSSYNEQFF. Written as DNA, the CDR3 is TGTGCCAGCAGCTTAATCGCGGGTAGCTCCTACAATGAGCAGTTCTTC. This chain connects TRBV7-3 to TRBJ2-1, with D perhaps matching TRBD2 (5 bases). The V end lost 1 base, the J end lost 0 bases, and 10 bases lay between the germline ends. Germline lookup yields CDR1 SGHTA and CDR2 FQGTGA. The length of the CDR3 is 16 residues. Using reference TRBV7-3 and TRBJ2-1 for the parts outside the CDR3, the full variable domain is GAGVSQTPSNKVTEKGKYVELRCDPISGHTALYWYRQSLGQGPEFLIYFQGTGAADDSGLPNDRFFAVRPEGSVSTLKIQRTERGDSAVYLCASSLIAGSSYNEQFFGPGTRLTVL.

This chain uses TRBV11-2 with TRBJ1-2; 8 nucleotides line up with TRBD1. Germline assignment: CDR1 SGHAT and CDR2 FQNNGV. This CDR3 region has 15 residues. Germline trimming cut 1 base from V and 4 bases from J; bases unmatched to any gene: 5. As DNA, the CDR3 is TGTGCCAGCAGCTTAGCGGTCAGGGGGCTCTATGGCTACACCTTC. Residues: CASSLAVRGLYGYTF.

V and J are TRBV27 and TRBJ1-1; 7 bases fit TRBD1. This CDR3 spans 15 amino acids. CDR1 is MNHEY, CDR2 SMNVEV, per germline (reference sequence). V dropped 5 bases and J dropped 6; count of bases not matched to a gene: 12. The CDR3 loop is CASSPGGQGGSEAFF. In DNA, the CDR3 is TGTGCCAGCAGTCCGGGGGGGCAGGGGGGATCTGAAGCTTTCTTT.

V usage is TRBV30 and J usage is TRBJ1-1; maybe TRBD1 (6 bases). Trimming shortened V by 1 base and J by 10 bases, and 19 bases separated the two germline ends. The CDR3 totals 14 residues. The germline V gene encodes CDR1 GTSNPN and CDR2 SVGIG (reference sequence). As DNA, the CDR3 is TGTGCCTGGAGTGCCCCCCGCAGGGGATGGGGAGCTTTCTTT. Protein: CAWSAPRRGWGAFF.

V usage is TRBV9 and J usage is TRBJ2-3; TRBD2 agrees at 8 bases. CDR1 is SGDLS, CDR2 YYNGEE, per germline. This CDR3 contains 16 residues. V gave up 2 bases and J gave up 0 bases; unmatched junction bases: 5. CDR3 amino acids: CASSVRPSGSTDTQYF. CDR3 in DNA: TGTGCCAGCAGCGTCCGGCCTAGCGGGAGCACAGATACGCAGTATTTT.

CDR3 coding DNA: TGTGCCAGCAGCTCCGGGACAGGGGGACCCTACGAGCAGTACTTC. Protein product: CASSSGTGGPYEQYF. The chain is built from TRBV5-6 and TRBJ2-7, with TRBD1 matching over 11 bases. Trimming took 3 bases from V and 2 from J; bases not matched to a gene: 4. Germline-derived CDR1 and CDR2 are SGHDT and YYEEEE. The CDR3 runs 15 residues.

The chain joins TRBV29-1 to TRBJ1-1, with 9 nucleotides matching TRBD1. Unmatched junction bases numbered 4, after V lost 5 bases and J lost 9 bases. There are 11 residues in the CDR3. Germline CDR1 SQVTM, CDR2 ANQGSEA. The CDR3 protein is CSVWGQGKAFF. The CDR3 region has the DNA TGCAGCGTTTGGGGACAGGGAAAAGCTTTCTTT.

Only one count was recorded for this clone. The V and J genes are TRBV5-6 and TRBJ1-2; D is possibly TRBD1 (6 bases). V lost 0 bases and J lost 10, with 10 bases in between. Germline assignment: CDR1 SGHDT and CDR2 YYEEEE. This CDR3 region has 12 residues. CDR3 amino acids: CASSLEDRHYTF. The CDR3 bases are TGTGCCAGCAGCTTGGAGGACAGACACTACACCTTC.